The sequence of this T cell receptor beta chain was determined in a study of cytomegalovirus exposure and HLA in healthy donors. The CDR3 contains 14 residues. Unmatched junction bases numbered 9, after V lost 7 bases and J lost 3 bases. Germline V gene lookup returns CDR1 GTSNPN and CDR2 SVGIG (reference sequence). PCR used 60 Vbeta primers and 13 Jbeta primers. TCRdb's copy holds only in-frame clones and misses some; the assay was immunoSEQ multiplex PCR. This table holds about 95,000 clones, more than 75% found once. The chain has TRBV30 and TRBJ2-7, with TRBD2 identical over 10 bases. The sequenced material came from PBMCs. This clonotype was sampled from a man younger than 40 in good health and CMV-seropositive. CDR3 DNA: TGTGCCTCCCTGCTTAGCGGGAGGAGCTACGAGCAGTACTTC. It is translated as CASLLSGRSYEQYF. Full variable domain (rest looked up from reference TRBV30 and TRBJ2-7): SQTIHQWPATLVQPVGSPLSLECTVEGTSNPNLYWYRQAAGRGLQLLFYSVGIGQISSEVPQNLSASRPQDRQFILSSKKLLLSDSGFYLCASLLSGRSYEQYFGPGTRLTVT.